The next 20 T cell receptor beta chains were all read from a single sample in a study of CD8+ T cells in alopecia areata (dated by TCRdb to between 2018 and 2020). Explained via the paper, the time point label denotes: around 24 weeks on oral tofacitinib. The treatment or condition label, read with the paper, signifies: oral pan-JAK inhibitor, 5-10 mg twice daily. Libraries were made using the immunoSEQ multiplex PCR assay. RNA was extracted from all samples and reverse transcribed into cDNA as template for TCR sequencing. Imported from immuneACCESS, the table was reduced by TCRdb to in-frame sequences with V and J called. These copies leave out some clones; in studies compared against another copy, an unresolved V gene accounts for under half, and the cause of the remainder is not known. Here the sample has about 180,000 clones; about 55% occur a single time. About a tenth of the sample is held by the ten biggest clonotypes.

Source: CD8+ T cells sorted from blood, taken at week 24, from a patient treated with tofacitinib. These receptors were collected from a human donor with alopecia areata.

The sample holds a few counts of this clone. CDR3 nucleotide sequence: TGTGCCACCAGCAGAGCCGGTGTAAACTCTGGAAACACCATATATTTT. Protein sequence: CATSRAGVNSGNTIYF. The chain uses TRBV15 and TRBJ1-3, with D unclear. The ends were cut back, 1 base at V and 0 bases at J, with 10 bases in the middle. The CDR3 spans 16 residues. From germline, CDR1 is LNHNV and CDR2 YYDKDF (reference sequence).

This clone has more than one count but fewer than ten. J is TRBJ1-1 and V is TRBV13, with D tentatively TRBD1 (5 bases). V lost 5 bases to trimming and J lost 8 bases, with 15 bases between them. The CDR3 is 13 residues long. In germline, CDR1 is PRHDT, CDR2 FYEKMQ (reference sequence). CDR3 sequence reads: CASSPTRGSEAFF. CDR3 nucleotide sequence: TGTGCCAGCAGCCCAACTCGGGGGTCAGAAGCTTTCTTT.

The gene calls are TRBV27 and TRBJ2-1; TRBD1 or TRBD2 may be the D gene (5 bases each). V was cut by 4 bases and J by 9 bases, with 7 bases left in between. The germline gives CDR1 MNHEY, CDR2 SMNVEV (reference sequence). The CDR3 has 11 amino acids. CDR3 sequence: CASSWDREQFF. The CDR3 bases are TGTGCCAGCAGTTGGGACCGTGAGCAGTTCTTC.

CDR3 in DNA: TGTGCCAGCAGCCACCGGGACAACTCCTACGAGCAGTACTTC. Amino acids: CASSHRDNSYEQYF. The chain links TRBV13 to TRBJ2-7; D possibly corresponds to TRBD1 (6 bases). Trimming stripped 5 bases from V and 0 bases from J, with 11 bases between. Germline CDR1 PRHDT, CDR2 FYEKMQ (reference sequence). CDR3 length: 14 residues.

The V and J genes are TRBV5-6 and TRBJ2-7; 8 bases are a match to TRBD1. V was clipped by 7 bases and J by 3 bases; unmatched bases: 3. The CDR3 length is 12 residues. Germline lookup yields CDR1 SGHDT and CDR2 YYEEEE. As DNA, the CDR3 is TGTGCCAGCGGACAGGGTAACTACGAGCAGTACTTC. Its protein is CASGQGNYEQYF.

This clone occurred a few times. V usage is TRBV15 and J usage is TRBJ2-2; 7 bases agree with TRBD2. The CDR3 is 17 amino acids. V lost 5 bases and J lost 6; bases outside the gene matches: 15. Germline V gene lookup returns CDR1 LNHNV and CDR2 YYDKDF (reference sequence). CDR3 sequence: CATSPDGGLGSSGELFF. CDR3 sequence (DNA): TGTGCCACCAGCCCAGACGGGGGGTTAGGTTCTTCCGGGGAGCTGTTTTTT. The variable domain in full, completed from reference TRBV15 and TRBJ2-2, reads DAMVIQNPRYQVTQFGKPVTLSCSQTLNHNVMYWYQQKSSQAPKLLFHYYDKDFNNEADTPDNFQSRRPNTSFCFLDIRSPGLGDTAMYLCATSPDGGLGSSGELFFGEGSRLTVL.

V gene TRBV6-6 combines with J gene TRBJ1-2; a possible D gene is TRBD1 (6 bases). The V gene's germline CDR1 is MNHNY and CDR2 SVGAGI (reference sequence). The CDR3 loop spans 16 amino acids. Trimming stripped 0 bases from V and 8 bases from J, with 19 bases between. This chain's CDR3 is CASSYSGRTEIHGYTF. CDR3 bases: TGTGCCAGCAGTTACTCGGGCAGGACAGAGATCCACGGCTACACCTTC.

This clone was detected a few times. CDR3 sequence reads: CASSASLRQGDTGELFF. CDR3 sequence (DNA): TGTGCCAGCAGCGCAAGTCTCCGGCAGGGCGACACCGGGGAGCTGTTTTTT. V and J are TRBV7-9 and TRBJ2-2, with D possibly TRBD1 on 5 matching bases. The germline V and J ends were trimmed by 5 bases and 3 bases, with 19 bases remaining between them. Germline V lookup: CDR1 SEHNR, CDR2 FQNEAQ (reference sequence). The CDR3 sequence is 17 residues long.

This clone was seen only a few times. Germline is not matched at one junction end, which may reflect a read error. The sample carries other DNA sequences with the same CDR3. The chain uses TRBV7-2 and TRBJ1-2, with D perhaps TRBD1 (5 bases). Germline CDR1 and CDR2: SGHTA and FQGNSA. This CDR3 comprises 14 residues. The CDR3 DNA sequence: TGCGCCAGCAGCCAAGACAGAAACAACTATGGCTACACCTTC. The encoded protein is CASSQDRNNYGYTF.

This chain joins TRBV7-9 and TRBJ1-1; D remains unclear. The CDR3 length is 12 residues. From germline, CDR1 is SEHNR and CDR2 FQNEAQ (reference sequence). Trimming removed 3 bases at V and 1 base at J, with 3 bases between. This CDR3 is CASSFTNTEAFF. The CDR3 bases are TGTGCCAGCAGCTTCACGAACACTGAAGCTTTCTTT. The variable domain in full, completed from reference TRBV7-9 and TRBJ1-1, reads DTGVSQNPRHKITKRGQNVTFRCDPISEHNRLYWYRQTLGQGPEFLTYFQNEAQLEKSRLLSDRFSAERPKGSFSTLEIQRTEQGDSAMYLCASSFTNTEAFFGQGTRLTVV.

The chain joins TRBV30 to TRBJ1-1; TRBD1 is a possible D gene (5 bases). The ends were cut back, 0 bases at V and 8 bases at J, with 7 bases in the middle. CDR1 is GTSNPN and CDR2 is SVGIG in the germline V gene (reference sequence). The CDR3 extends over 11 amino acids. This chain's CDR3 is CAWSVNREAFF. The DNA for the CDR3 is TGTGCCTGGAGTGTTAACAGGGAAGCTTTCTTT. The full variable domain, in which reference TRBV30 and TRBJ1-1 provide the parts outside the CDR3, is SQTIHQWPATLVQPVGSPLSLECTVEGTSNPNLYWYRQAAGRGLQLLFYSVGIGQISSEVPQNLSASRPQDRQFILSSKKLLLSDSGFYLCAWSVNREAFFGQGTRLTVV.

The gene calls are TRBV30 and TRBJ1-1; D unresolved. This CDR3 contains 13 residues. The germline V and J ends were trimmed by 0 bases and 11 bases, with 16 bases remaining between them. Germline lookup yields CDR1 GTSNPN and CDR2 SVGIG (reference sequence). For the CDR3, the DNA is TGTGCCTGGAGTGTAGGGCTAAGGGTCGGGGCTTTCTTT. Protein product: CAWSVGLRVGAFF.

The chain recombines TRBV7-8 with TRBJ2-1; D not resolved. Germline CDR1 is SGHVS and CDR2 is FQNEAQ. The CDR3 length is 13 residues. Trimming took 1 base from V and 6 from J, leaving 7 bases between them. CDR3 loop: CASSLVGFNEQFF. CDR3 coding DNA: TGTGCCAGCAGCTTAGTGGGTTTCAATGAGCAGTTCTTC. Looking up the rest from reference TRBV7-8 and TRBJ2-1 gives the full variable domain: GAGVSQSPRYKVAKRGQDVALRCDPISGHVSLFWYQQALGQGPEFLTYFQNEAQLDKSGLPSDRFFAERPEGSVSTLKIQRTQQEDSAVYLCASSLVGFNEQFFGPGTRLTVL.

The chain employs TRBV7-9 and TRBJ2-7, with 8 bases identical to TRBD2. There are 15 residues in the CDR3. Germline values: CDR1 SEHNR, CDR2 FQNEAQ (reference sequence). With V trimmed by 4 bases and J by 3 bases, 8 bases remained unmatched. CDR3 loop: CASSSPGLGGYEQYF. The CDR3 bases are TGTGCCAGCAGCTCCCCGGGACTAGGAGGCTACGAGCAGTACTTC.

This chain connects TRBV10-2 to TRBJ2-3; TRBD2 matches 8 bases. CDR1 WSHSY and CDR2 SAAADI come from the germline V gene. J gave up 6 bases and V 4 bases, and 3 bases lay outside the gene matches. The CDR3 totals 13 residues. The DNA of the CDR3 is TGCGCCAGCAGTGCAGAGCGGGGGGATACGCAGTATTTT. Encoded protein: CASSAERGDTQYF.

This clone was picked up a small number of times. CDR3 residues: CAGRVAQGRGYGYTF. CDR3 coding DNA: TGTGCCGGAAGGGTCGCTCAGGGGCGAGGCTATGGCTACACCTTC. This chain joins TRBV30 and TRBJ1-2; D possibly corresponds to TRBD1 (6 bases). Trimming left V 8 bases short and J 4 bases short, with 23 bases between. From germline, CDR1 is GTSNPN and CDR2 SVGIG (reference sequence). This CDR3 is built from 15 residues.

V gene TRBV15 combines with J gene TRBJ1-6; D is possibly TRBD1 (6 bases). Germline assignment: CDR1 LNHNV and CDR2 YYDKDF (reference sequence). The CDR3 covers 13 residues. The V and J ends lost 9 bases and 9 bases respectively, with 15 bases between them. Written as DNA, the CDR3 is TGTGCCACTGGTAACAGGGACGCTTCACCCCTCCACTTT. This sequence encodes CATGNRDASPLHF. The full variable domain, its missing parts supplied by reference TRBV15 and TRBJ1-6, is DAMVIQNPRYQVTQFGKPVTLSCSQTLNHNVMYWYQQKSSQAPKLLFHYYDKDFNNEADTPDNFQSRRPNTSFCFLDIRSPGLGDTAMYLCATGNRDASPLHFGNGTRLTVT.

The J gene is TRBJ2-7, the V gene TRBV25-1, with D perhaps TRBD1 or TRBD2 (5 bases each). The CDR3 consists of 13 residues. V lost 4 bases, J lost 7 bases, and 14 bases lay in between. Germline CDR1 is MGHDK and CDR2 is SYGVNS. The CDR3 region has the DNA TGTGCCAGCAGTGGAGGGGCCAGGGAGGAGCAGTACTTC. Residues: CASSGGAREEQYF.

This chain connects TRBV11-2 to TRBJ2-1; D is uncertain. The germline V gene has CDR1 SGHAT and CDR2 FQNNGV. The CDR3 is 15 amino acids. The germline V and J ends were trimmed by 1 base and 5 bases, with 12 bases remaining between them. The CDR3 protein is CASSLGGRRDNEQFF. DNA for the CDR3: TGTGCCAGCAGCTTAGGGGGTAGGCGTGACAATGAGCAGTTCTTC.

V gene TRBV27 combines with J gene TRBJ2-7; weak D call: TRBD1 (5 bases). The CDR3 is made up of 14 amino acids. In germline, CDR1 is MNHEY, CDR2 SMNVEV (reference sequence). Trimming cost V 6 bases and J 4 bases, with 16 bases left between them. As DNA, the CDR3 is TGTGCCAGCAGACCACCGGGCCAGGGATACGAGCAGTACTTC. This gives the protein CASRPPGQGYEQYF.